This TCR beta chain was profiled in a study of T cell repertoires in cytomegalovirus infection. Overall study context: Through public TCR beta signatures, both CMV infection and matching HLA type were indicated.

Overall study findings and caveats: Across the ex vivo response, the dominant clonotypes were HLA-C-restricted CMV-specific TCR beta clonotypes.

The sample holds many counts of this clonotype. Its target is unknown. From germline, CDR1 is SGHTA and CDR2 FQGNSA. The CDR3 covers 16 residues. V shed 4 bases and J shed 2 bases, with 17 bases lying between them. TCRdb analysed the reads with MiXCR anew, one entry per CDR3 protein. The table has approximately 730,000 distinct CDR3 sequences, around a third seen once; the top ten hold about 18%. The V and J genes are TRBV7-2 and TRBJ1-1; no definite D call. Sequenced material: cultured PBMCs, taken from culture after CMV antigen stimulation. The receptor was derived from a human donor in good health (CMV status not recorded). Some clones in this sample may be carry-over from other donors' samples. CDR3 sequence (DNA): TGTGCCAGCAGCTCCAACCCGGGGAGAGTAAACACTGAAGCTTTCTTT. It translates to CASSSNPGRVNTEAFF.